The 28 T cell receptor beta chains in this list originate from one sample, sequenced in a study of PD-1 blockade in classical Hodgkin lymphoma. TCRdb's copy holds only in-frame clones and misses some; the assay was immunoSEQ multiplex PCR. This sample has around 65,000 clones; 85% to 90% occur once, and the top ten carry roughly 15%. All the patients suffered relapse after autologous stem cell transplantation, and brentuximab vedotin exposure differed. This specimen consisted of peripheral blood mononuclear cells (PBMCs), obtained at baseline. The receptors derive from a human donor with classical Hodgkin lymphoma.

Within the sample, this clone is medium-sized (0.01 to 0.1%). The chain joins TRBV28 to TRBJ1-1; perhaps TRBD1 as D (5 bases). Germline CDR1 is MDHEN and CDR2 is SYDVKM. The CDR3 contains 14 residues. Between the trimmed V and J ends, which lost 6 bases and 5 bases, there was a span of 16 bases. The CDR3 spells CASSPNAGWTEAFF. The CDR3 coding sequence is TGTGCCAGCAGCCCCAATGCAGGGTGGACTGAAGCTTTCTTT.

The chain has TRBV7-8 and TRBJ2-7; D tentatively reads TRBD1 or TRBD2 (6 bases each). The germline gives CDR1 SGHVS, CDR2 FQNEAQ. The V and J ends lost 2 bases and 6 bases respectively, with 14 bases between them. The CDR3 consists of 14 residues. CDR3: CASSLREGGPEQYF. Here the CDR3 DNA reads TGTGCCAGCAGCTTAAGAGAAGGGGGGCCCGAGCAGTACTTC.

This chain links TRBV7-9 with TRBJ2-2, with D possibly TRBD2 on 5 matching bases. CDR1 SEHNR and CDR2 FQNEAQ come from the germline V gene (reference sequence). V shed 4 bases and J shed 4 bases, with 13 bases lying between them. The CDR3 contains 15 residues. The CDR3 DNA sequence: TGTGCCAGCAGCTCGGGCGCTAGCAGCACCGGGGAGCTGTTTTTT. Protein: CASSSGASSTGELFF.

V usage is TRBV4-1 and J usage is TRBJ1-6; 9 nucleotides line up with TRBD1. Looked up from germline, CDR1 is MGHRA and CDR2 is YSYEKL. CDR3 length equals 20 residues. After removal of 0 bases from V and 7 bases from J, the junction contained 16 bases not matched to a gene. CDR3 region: CASSQESSSSVGQGNSPLHF. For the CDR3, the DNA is TGCGCCAGCAGCCAAGAAAGTTCGTCTTCGGTCGGACAGGGGAATTCACCCCTCCACTTT.

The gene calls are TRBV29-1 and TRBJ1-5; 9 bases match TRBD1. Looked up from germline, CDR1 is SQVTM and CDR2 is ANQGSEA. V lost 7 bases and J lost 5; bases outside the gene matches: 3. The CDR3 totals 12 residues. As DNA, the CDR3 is TGCAGCGCCCGGACAGGGGATCAGCCCCAGCATTTT. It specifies CSARTGDQPQHF.

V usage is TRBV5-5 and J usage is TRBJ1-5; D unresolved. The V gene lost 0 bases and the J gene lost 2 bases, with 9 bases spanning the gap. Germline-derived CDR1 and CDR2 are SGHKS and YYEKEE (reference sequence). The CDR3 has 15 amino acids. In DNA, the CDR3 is TGTGCCAGCAGCTTGGTCCATCGGGGCAATCAGCCCCAGCATTTT. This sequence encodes CASSLVHRGNQPQHF. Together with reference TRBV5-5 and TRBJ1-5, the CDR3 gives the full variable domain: DAGVTQSPTHLIKTRGQQVTLRCSPISGHKSVSWYQQVLGQGPQFIFQYYEKEERGRGNFPDRFSARQFPNYSSELNVNALLLGDSALYLCASSLVHRGNQPQHFGDGTRLSIL.

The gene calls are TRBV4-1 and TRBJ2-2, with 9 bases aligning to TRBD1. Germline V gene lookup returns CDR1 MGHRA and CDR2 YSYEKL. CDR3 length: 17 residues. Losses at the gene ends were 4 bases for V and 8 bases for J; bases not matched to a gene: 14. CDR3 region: CASSPLGTGTFAGELFF. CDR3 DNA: TGCGCCAGCAGCCCTCTAGGGACAGGGACGTTTGCTGGGGAGCTGTTTTTT.

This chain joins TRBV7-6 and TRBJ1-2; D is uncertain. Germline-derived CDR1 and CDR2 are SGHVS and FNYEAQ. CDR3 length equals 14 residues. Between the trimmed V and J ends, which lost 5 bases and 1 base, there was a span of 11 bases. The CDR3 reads CASSPVHFNYGYTF. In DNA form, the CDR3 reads TGTGCCAGCAGCCCGGTCCACTTTAACTATGGCTACACCTTC. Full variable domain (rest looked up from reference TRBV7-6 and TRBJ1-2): GAGVSQSPRYKVTKRGQDVALRCDPISGHVSLYWYRQALGQGPEFLTYFNYEAQQDKSGLPNDRFSAERPEGSISTLTIQRTEQRDSAMYRCASSPVHFNYGYTFGSGTRLTVV.

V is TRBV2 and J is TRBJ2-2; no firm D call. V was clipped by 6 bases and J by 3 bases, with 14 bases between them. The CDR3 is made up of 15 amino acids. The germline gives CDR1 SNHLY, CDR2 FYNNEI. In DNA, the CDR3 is TGTGCCAGCAGGGTAGACGGTCCTTACACCGGGGAGCTGTTTTTT. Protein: CASRVDGPYTGELFF. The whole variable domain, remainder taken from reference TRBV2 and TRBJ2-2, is EPEVTQTPSHQVTQMGQEVILRCVPISNHLYFYWYRQILGQKVEFLVSFYNNEISEKSEIFDDQFSVERPDGSNFTLKIRSTKLEDSAMYFCASRVDGPYTGELFFGEGSRLTVL.

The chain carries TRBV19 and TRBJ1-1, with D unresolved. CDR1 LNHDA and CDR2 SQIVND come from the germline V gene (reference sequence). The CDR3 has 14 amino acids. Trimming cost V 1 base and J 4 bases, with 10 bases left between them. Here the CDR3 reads CASSIALLGTEAFF. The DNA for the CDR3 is TGTGCCAGTAGTATAGCGTTACTTGGCACTGAAGCTTTCTTT. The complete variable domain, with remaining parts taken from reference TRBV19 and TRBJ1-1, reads DGGITQSPKYLFRKEGQNVTLSCEQNLNHDAMYWYRQDPGQGLRLIYYSQIVNDFQKGDIAEGYSVSREKKESFPLTVTSAQKNPTAFYLCASSIALLGTEAFFGQGTRLTVV.

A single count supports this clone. The CDR3 protein is CASSSFRDGGFYGYTF. DNA of the CDR3: TGCGCCAGCAGCTCATTCCGGGACGGCGGGTTCTATGGCTACACCTTC. The chain couples TRBV5-1 to TRBJ1-2; maybe TRBD1 (5 bases). This CDR3 is built from 16 residues. Trimming shortened V by 3 bases and J by 4 bases, and 19 bases separated the two germline ends. CDR1 SGHRS and CDR2 YFSETQ come from the germline V gene.

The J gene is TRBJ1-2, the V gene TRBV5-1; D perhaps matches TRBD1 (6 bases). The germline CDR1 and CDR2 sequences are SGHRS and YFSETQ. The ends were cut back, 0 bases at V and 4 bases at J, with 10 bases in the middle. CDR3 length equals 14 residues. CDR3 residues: CASSLDRGLYGYTF. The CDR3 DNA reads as TGCGCCAGCAGCTTGGATCGGGGGCTCTATGGCTACACCTTC.

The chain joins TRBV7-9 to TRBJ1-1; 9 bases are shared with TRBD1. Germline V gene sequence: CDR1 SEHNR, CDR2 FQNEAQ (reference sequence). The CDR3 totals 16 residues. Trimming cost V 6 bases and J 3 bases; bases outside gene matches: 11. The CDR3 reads CASSYYRGRGDTEAFF. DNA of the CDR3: TGTGCCAGCAGTTATTACAGGGGGCGCGGGGACACTGAAGCTTTCTTT.

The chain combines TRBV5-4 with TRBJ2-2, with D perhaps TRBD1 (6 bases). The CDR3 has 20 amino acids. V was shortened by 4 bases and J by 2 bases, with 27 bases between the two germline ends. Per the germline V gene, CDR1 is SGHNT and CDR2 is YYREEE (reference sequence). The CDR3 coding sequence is TGTGCCAGCAGCATTGGAGTGGGGGCGCCCTGGAGAAGAAACACCGGGGAGCTGTTTTTT. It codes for CASSIGVGAPWRRNTGELFF. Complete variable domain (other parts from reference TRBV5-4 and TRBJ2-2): ETGVTQSPTHLIKTRGQQVTLRCSSQSGHNTVSWYQQALGQGPQFIFQYYREEENGRGNFPPRFSGLQFPNYSSELNVNALELDDSALYLCASSIGVGAPWRRNTGELFFGEGSRLTVL.

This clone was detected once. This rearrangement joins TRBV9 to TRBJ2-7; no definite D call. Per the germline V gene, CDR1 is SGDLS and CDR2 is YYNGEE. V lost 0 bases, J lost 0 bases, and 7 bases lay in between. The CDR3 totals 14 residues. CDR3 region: CASSVGYSSYEQYF. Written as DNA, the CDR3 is TGTGCCAGCAGCGTAGGTTACAGCTCCTACGAGCAGTACTTC.

The chain's CDR3 is CASSLTGPHSPLHF. In DNA form, the CDR3 reads TGTGCCAGTAGCCTTACGGGGCCTCATTCACCCCTCCACTTT. V gene TRBV19 combines with J gene TRBJ1-6, with D maybe TRBD1 (5 bases). V was clipped by 6 bases and J by 8 bases, with 14 bases between them. The CDR3 length is 14 residues. Germline CDR1 and CDR2: LNHDA and SQIVND (reference sequence).

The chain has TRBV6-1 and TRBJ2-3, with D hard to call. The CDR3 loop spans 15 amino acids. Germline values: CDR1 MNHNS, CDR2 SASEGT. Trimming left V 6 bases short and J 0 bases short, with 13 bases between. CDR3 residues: CASSLLRQSTDTQYF. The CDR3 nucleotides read TGTGCCAGCAGCCTACTCCGGCAAAGCACAGATACGCAGTATTTT.

DNA of the CDR3: TGTGCCAGCAGTCAGGGGCCACGCTATCAGCCCCAGCATTTT. This sequence encodes CASSQGPRYQPQHF. The chain links TRBV6-5 to TRBJ1-5; TRBD1 is a possible D gene (6 bases). The V gene lost 5 bases and the J gene lost 5 bases, with 13 bases spanning the gap. Germline loops: CDR1 MNHEY, CDR2 SVGAGI. This CDR3 region has 14 residues.

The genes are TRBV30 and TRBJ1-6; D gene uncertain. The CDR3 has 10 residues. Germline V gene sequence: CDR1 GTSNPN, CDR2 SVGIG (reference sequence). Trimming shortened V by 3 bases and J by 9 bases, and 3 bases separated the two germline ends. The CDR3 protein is CAWRGSPLHF. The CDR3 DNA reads TGTGCCTGGAGAGGTTCACCCCTCCACTTT.

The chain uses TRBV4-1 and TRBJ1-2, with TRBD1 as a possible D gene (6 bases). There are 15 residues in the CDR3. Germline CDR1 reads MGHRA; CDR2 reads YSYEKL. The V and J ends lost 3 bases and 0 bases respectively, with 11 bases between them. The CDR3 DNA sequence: TGCGCCAGCAGCCAGAGGGACAAGTCTAACTATGGCTACACCTTC. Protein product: CASSQRDKSNYGYTF.

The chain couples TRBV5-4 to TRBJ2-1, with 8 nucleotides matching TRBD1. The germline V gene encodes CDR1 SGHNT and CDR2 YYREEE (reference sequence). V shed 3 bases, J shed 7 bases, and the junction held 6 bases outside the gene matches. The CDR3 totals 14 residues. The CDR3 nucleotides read TGTGCCAGCAGCTCTCGGACAGGGAGGAATGAGCAGTTCTTC. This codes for CASSSRTGRNEQFF.

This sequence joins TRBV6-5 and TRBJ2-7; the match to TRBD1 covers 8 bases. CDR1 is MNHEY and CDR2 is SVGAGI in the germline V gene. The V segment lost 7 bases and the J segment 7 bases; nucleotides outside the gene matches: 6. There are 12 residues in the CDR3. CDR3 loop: CASTAQGAEQYF. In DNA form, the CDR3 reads TGTGCCAGCACCGCCCAGGGGGCAGAGCAGTACTTC.

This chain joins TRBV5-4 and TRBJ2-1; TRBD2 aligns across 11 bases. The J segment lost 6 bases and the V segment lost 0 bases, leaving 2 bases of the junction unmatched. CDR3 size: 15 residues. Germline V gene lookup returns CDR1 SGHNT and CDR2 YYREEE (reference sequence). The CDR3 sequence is CASSLELAGGNEQFF. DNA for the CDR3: TGTGCCAGCAGCTTGGAGCTAGCGGGGGGCAATGAGCAGTTCTTC.

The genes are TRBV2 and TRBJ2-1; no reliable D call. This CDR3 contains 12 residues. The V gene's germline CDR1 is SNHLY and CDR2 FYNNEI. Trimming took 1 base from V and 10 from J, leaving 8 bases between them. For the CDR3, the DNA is TGTGCCAGCAGTGAAGGGCTTTTCGAGCAGTTCTTC. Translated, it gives CASSEGLFEQFF.

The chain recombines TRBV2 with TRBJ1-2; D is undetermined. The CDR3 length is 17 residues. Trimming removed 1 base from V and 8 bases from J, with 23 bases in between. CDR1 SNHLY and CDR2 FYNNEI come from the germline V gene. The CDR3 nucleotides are TGTGCCAGCAGTGAAGTTTTGAAGGGCCTTCACAAGGGAGGCTACACCTTC. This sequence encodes CASSEVLKGLHKGGYTF.

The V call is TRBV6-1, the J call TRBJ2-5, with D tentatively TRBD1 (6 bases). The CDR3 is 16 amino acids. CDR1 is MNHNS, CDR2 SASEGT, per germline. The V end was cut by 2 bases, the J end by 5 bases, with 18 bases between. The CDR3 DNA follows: TGTGCCAGCAGTGAACCCTCCTTTAACAGGGATGAGACCCAGTACTTC. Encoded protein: CASSEPSFNRDETQYF.

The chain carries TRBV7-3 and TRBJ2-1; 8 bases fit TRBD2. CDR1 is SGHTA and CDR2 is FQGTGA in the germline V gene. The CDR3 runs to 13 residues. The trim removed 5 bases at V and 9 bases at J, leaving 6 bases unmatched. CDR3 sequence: CASSSSGVIEQFF. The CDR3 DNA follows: TGTGCCAGCAGCAGTAGCGGGGTTATTGAGCAGTTCTTC.

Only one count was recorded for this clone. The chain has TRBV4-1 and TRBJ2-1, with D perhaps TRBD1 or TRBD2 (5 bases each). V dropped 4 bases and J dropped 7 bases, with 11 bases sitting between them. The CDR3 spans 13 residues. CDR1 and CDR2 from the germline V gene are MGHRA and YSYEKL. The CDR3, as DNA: TGCGCCAGCAGCCGAAACGGGGCAAATGAGCAGTTCTTC. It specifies CASSRNGANEQFF.